The 8 T cell receptor beta chains listed next were all sequenced from one sample in a study of blood T cells in healthy people across ages (dated by TCRdb to about 2015). Library prep was done by 5' RACE. The sequencer was an Illumina HiSeq 2500. The second PCR ran for roughly 7 to 12 cycles and used a J-beta primer mix along with a sample-barcoded 5' primer. TCRdb reprocessing: public reads trimmed at Q25 with fastp, clones called with MiXCR, in-frame beta chains kept. Identical CDR3 protein sequences are pooled into one entry, listed with their most common genes and DNA. In this sample the table shows some 800,000 distinct CDR3 sequences, approximately 25% of which occur a single time. The leading ten clones occupy roughly 3.5% of the sample. These data are also associated with another study on T cells of mothers and their children.

Material for sequencing was blood. The receptors shown here come from a boy aged 10-17 years in good health.

This clonotype came up many times. The chain carries TRBV5-1 and TRBJ1-4; D is ambiguous. CDR1 SGHRS and CDR2 YFSETQ come from the germline V gene. CDR3 size: 14 residues. Trimming took off 4 bases at V and 7 bases at J, with 14 bases between the two ends. CDR3 region: CASSPTGFGEKLFF. The CDR3 DNA sequence: TGCGCCAGCAGCCCGACGGGATTTGGTGAAAAACTGTTTTTT.

The rearrangement links TRBV28 to TRBJ2-3; D call uncertain. Germline V gene data show CDR1 as MDHEN and CDR2 as SYDVKM. V lost 6 bases and J 2 bases, leaving 15 bases between the germline ends. This CDR3 region has 15 residues. The CDR3 nucleotides are TGTGCCAGCAGGGAGATACCTAGAAACACAGATACGCAGTATTTT. It encodes CASREIPRNTDTQYF. The whole variable domain, remainder taken from reference TRBV28 and TRBJ2-3, is DVKVTQSSRYLVKRTGEKVFLECVQDMDHENMFWYRQDPGLGLRLIYFSYDVKMKEKGDIPEGYSVSREKKERFSLILESASTNQTSMYLCASREIPRNTDTQYFGPGTRLTVL.

J is TRBJ1-3 and V is TRBV7-8; D is ambiguous. Per the germline V gene, CDR1 is SGHVS and CDR2 is FQNEAQ. The V end lost 4 bases, the J end lost 2 bases, and 9 bases lay between the germline ends. This CDR3 region has 14 residues. The DNA for the CDR3 is TGTGCCAGCAGCTCGGCTTGGGCTGGAAACACCATATATTTT. Protein: CASSSAWAGNTIYF.

The chain combines TRBV29-1 with TRBJ2-7, with 10 bases identical to TRBD1. CDR1 and CDR2 from the germline V gene are SQVTM and ANQGSEA. CDR3 length: 16 residues. With 4 bases clipped from V and 2 bases from J, the junction kept 11 bases outside the gene matches. CDR3: CSVAATGTGVTYEQYF. As DNA, the CDR3 is TGCAGCGTTGCCGCAACCGGGACAGGGGTTACCTACGAGCAGTACTTC.

This clonotype was seen ten or more times. This chain uses TRBV4-3 with TRBJ2-7; D is perhaps TRBD1 (6 bases). Deletions cut 0 bases from V and 3 bases from J, with 9 bases between. CDR1 is LGHNA and CDR2 is YSLEER in the germline V gene. The CDR3 runs to 14 residues. The CDR3 spells CASSQDRTDYEQYF. CDR3 nucleotide sequence: TGCGCCAGCAGCCAAGATCGGACAGACTACGAGCAGTACTTC.

This clonotype has at least ten counts. The chain is built from TRBV20-1 and TRBJ1-4, with 9 bases that match TRBD1. V trimming: 3 bases; J trimming: 3 bases; junction bases outside the gene matches: 2. CDR1 and CDR2 (germline): DFQATT, SNEGSKA (reference sequence). The CDR3 sequence is 14 residues long. The DNA of the CDR3 is TGCAGTGCTAGTCGGGACAGGGCTAATGAAAAACTGTTTTTT. It yields the protein CSASRDRANEKLFF.

The chain has TRBV29-1 and TRBJ2-5; D not certain. Trimming took off 5 bases at V and 0 bases at J, with 7 bases between the two ends. CDR1 is SQVTM and CDR2 is ANQGSEA in the germline V gene. This CDR3 contains 12 residues. CDR3 protein: CSVILNQETQYF. CDR3 DNA sequence: TGCAGCGTTATCCTAAACCAAGAGACCCAGTACTTC. The complete variable domain, with remaining parts taken from reference TRBV29-1 and TRBJ2-5, reads SAVISQKPSRDICQRGTSLTIQCQVDSQVTMMFWYRQQPGQSLTLIATANQGSEATYESGFVIDKFPISRPNLTFSTLTVSNMSPEDSSIYLCSVILNQETQYFGPGTRLLVL.

This clonotype showed up just a few times. The CDR3 reads CSARGEGPAQYF. Here the CDR3 DNA reads TGCAGTGCCCGGGGGGAGGGCCCCGCGCAGTACTTC. The chain joins TRBV20-1 to TRBJ2-5, with TRBD2 matching over 7 bases. The CDR3 has 12 residues. Germline values: CDR1 DFQATT, CDR2 SNEGSKA (reference sequence). V was clipped by 6 bases and J by 11 bases; unmatched bases: 12.